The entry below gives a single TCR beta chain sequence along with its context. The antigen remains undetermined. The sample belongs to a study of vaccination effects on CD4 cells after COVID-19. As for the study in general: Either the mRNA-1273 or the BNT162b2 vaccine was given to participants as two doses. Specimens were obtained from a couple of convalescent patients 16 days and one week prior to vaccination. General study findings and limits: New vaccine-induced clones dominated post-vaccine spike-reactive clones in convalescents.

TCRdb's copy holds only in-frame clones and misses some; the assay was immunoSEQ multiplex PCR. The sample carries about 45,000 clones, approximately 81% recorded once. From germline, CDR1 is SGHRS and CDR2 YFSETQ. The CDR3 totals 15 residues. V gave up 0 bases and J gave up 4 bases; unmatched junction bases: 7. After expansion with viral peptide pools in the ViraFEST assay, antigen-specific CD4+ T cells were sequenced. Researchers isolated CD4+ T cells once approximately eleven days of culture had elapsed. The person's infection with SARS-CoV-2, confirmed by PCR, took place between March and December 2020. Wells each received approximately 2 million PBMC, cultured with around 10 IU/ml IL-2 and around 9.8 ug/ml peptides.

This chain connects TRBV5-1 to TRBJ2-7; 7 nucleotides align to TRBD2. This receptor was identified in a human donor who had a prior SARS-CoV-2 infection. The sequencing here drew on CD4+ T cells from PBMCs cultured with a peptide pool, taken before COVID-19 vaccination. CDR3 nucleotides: TGCGCCAGCAGCTTGGGTGCGGGAGTCTTTTACGAGCAGTACTTC. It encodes CASSLGAGVFYEQYF.